What follows are 30 T cell receptor beta chains derived from one specimen sequenced in a study of cytomegalovirus exposure and HLA in healthy donors. The PCR contained 60 Vbeta and 13 Jbeta primers. Assay used: immunoSEQ multiplex PCR; TCRdb lists only in-frame clones, some missing. Of 100,000 to 150,000 clones in the sample, about 80% were seen once. Sequenced: PBMCs. These receptors originate from a man aged 18 to 35 in good health and CMV-seronegative.

The CDR3 DNA is TGTGCCAGCAGCCGGACAGGGACCTATGGCTACACCTTC. This encodes CASSRTGTYGYTF. This chain uses TRBV11-1 with TRBJ1-2; 8 bases are shared with TRBD1. With 5 bases clipped from V and 4 bases from J, the junction kept 3 bases outside the gene matches. Germline V gives CDR1 SGHAT, CDR2 FQDESV (reference sequence). The CDR3 contains 13 residues.

This clone was picked up a small number of times. The chain has TRBV6-1 and TRBJ1-6; D remains unclear. CDR1 and CDR2 (germline): MNHNS, SASEGT. This CDR3 has 14 residues. Trimming left V 1 base short and J 7 bases short, with 8 bases between. CDR3 in amino acids: CASSEEWSNSPLHF. In DNA form, the CDR3 reads TGTGCCAGCAGTGAAGAATGGAGCAATTCACCCCTCCACTTT.

The count of this clone is one. The CDR3: CASRLVPEGVYEQYF. DNA for the CDR3: TGTGCAAGTCGCTTAGTCCCGGAGGGTGTATACGAGCAGTACTTC. The chain employs TRBV12-2 and TRBJ2-7; the table assigns TRBD2, which was not confirmed against the DNA. TRBV12-2 constitutes a pseudogene. The CDR3 is 15 residues long.

The gene calls are TRBV19 and TRBJ1-5, with unresolved D. V lost 2 bases, J lost 4 bases, and 3 bases lay in between. The CDR3 totals 12 residues. The V gene's germline CDR1 is LNHDA and CDR2 SQIVND (reference sequence). CDR3 bases: TGTGCCAGTAGTATATCTAATCAGCCCCAGCATTTT. Translated, it gives CASSISNQPQHF.

V is TRBV6-5 and J is TRBJ2-5, with D possibly matching TRBD1 (5 bases). Germline CDR1 is MNHEY and CDR2 is SVGAGI. V lost 4 bases to trimming and J lost 5 bases, with 11 bases between them. The CDR3 loop spans 13 amino acids. CDR3 residues: CASSSRVRETQYF. The CDR3 DNA sequence: TGTGCCAGCAGTTCCAGGGTCAGGGAGACCCAGTACTTC.

Notes on this clone: The same CDR3 also results from other DNA sequences found in this sample. This chain connects TRBV5-6 to TRBJ1-1; D not resolved. CDR1 and CDR2 (germline): SGHDT, YYEEEE. The germline V and J ends were trimmed by 2 bases and 4 bases, with 6 bases remaining between them. The CDR3 length is 12 residues. The CDR3 protein is CASSLRGTEAFF. DNA for the CDR3: TGTGCCAGCAGCTTAAGAGGCACTGAAGCTTTCTTT. The full variable domain, completed using reference TRBV5-6 and TRBJ1-1, is DAGVTQSPTHLIKTRGQQVTLRCSPKSGHDTVSWYQQALGQGPQFIFQYYEEEERQRGNFPDRFSGHQFPNYSSELNVNALLLGDSALYLCASSLRGTEAFFGQGTRLTVV.

Remarks on this clone: The sample has other DNA sequences that encode this CDR3 too. V gene TRBV6-6 combines with J gene TRBJ1-2; D is possibly TRBD1 (6 bases). CDR3 size: 13 residues. Germline-derived CDR1 and CDR2 are MNHNY and SVGAGI (reference sequence). V shed 7 bases and J shed 5 bases, with 14 bases lying between them. The CDR3 DNA follows: TGTGCCAGCACCCTAGGGGGAGATTATGGCTACACCTTC. It yields the protein CASTLGGDYGYTF.

The chain is built from TRBV11-2 and TRBJ1-1, with 8 bases aligning to TRBD1. With V trimmed by 6 bases and J by 1 base, 4 bases remained unmatched. The CDR3 consists of 14 residues. Looked up from germline, CDR1 is SGHAT and CDR2 is FQNNGV. This CDR3 reads CASSLTGGNTEAFF. Here the CDR3 DNA reads TGTGCCAGCAGTCTTACAGGGGGGAACACTGAAGCTTTCTTT. Complete variable domain (other parts from reference TRBV11-2 and TRBJ1-1): EAGVAQSPRYKIIEKRQSVAFWCNPISGHATLYWYQQILGQGPKLLIQFQNNGVVDDSQLPKDRFSAERLKGVDSTLKIQPAKLEDSAVYLCASSLTGGNTEAFFGQGTRLTVV.

The CDR3 sequence is CASTGQGGQPQHF. In nucleotides, the CDR3 is TGTGCCAGCACTGGACAGGGGGGTCAGCCCCAGCATTTT. The chain employs TRBV27 and TRBJ1-5; TRBD1 aligns across 10 bases. The CDR3 is 13 residues long. CDR1 and CDR2 (germline): MNHEY, SMNVEV (reference sequence). Unmatched junction bases numbered 3, after V lost 7 bases and J lost 6 bases.

The chain carries TRBV19 and TRBJ1-1, with 7 nucleotides matching TRBD1. With V trimmed by 5 bases and J by 1 base, 4 bases remained unmatched. The CDR3 length is 14 residues. Germline V lookup: CDR1 LNHDA, CDR2 SQIVND (reference sequence). The CDR3 protein is CASSSRDRNTEAFF. The CDR3 region has the DNA TGTGCCAGTAGTTCCCGGGACAGGAACACTGAAGCTTTCTTT. Full variable domain (remainder filled in from reference TRBV19 and TRBJ1-1): DGGITQSPKYLFRKEGQNVTLSCEQNLNHDAMYWYRQDPGQGLRLIYYSQIVNDFQKGDIAEGYSVSREKKESFPLTVTSAQKNPTAFYLCASSSRDRNTEAFFGQGTRLTVV.

J is TRBJ1-4 and V is TRBV19, with D possibly TRBD1 on 6 matching bases. Trimming cost V 5 bases and J 4 bases, with 14 bases left between them. The CDR3 is made up of 15 amino acids. Germline CDR1 LNHDA, CDR2 SQIVND (reference sequence). CDR3 residues: CASSAYRAVNEKLFF. The DNA of the CDR3 is TGTGCCAGTAGTGCCTACAGGGCCGTTAATGAAAAACTGTTTTTT.

This chain uses TRBV27 with TRBJ1-1; possible D gene TRBD1, 6 bases. CDR3 length: 18 amino acids. V was clipped by 4 bases and J by 1 base, with 22 bases between them. Germline-derived CDR1 and CDR2 are MNHEY and SMNVEV (reference sequence). In DNA, the CDR3 is TGTGCCAGCAGTTCCGTGGGGGGGGCACCACCTACGAACACTGAAGCTTTCTTT. Encoded protein: CASSSVGGAPPTNTEAFF.

This rearrangement joins TRBV19 to TRBJ2-1; TRBD1 aligns across 7 bases. The J segment lost 3 bases and the V segment lost 2 bases, leaving 4 bases of the junction unmatched. Germline V gene data show CDR1 as LNHDA and CDR2 as SQIVND (reference sequence). This CDR3 comprises 15 residues. The CDR3 is CASSIRQGVYNEQFF. As DNA, the CDR3 is TGTGCCAGTAGTATACGACAGGGAGTCTACAATGAGCAGTTCTTC.

This clone was seen once. The chain employs TRBV5-1 and TRBJ1-2; the match to TRBD1 covers 11 bases. Germline CDR1 and CDR2: SGHRS and YFSETQ. The CDR3 loop spans 16 amino acids. After removal of 3 bases from V and 2 bases from J, the junction contained 6 bases not matched to a gene. CDR3 coding DNA: TGCGCCAGCAGCTCCTCCGGGACAGGGGGAAACTATGGCTACACCTTC. Protein product: CASSSSGTGGNYGYTF.

The chain is built from TRBV9 and TRBJ1-2; D is uncertain. There are 14 residues in the CDR3. The V end was cut by 0 bases, the J end by 2 bases, with 8 bases between. The germline V gene encodes CDR1 SGDLS and CDR2 YYNGEE. The CDR3 loop is CASSVGPVNYGYTF. The CDR3, as DNA: TGTGCCAGCAGCGTAGGTCCTGTCAACTATGGCTACACCTTC. Variable domain in full (rest from reference TRBV9 and TRBJ1-2): DSGVTQTPKHLITATGQRVTLRCSPRSGDLSVYWYQQSLDQGLQFLIQYYNGEERAKGNILERFSAQQFPDLHSELNLSSLELGDSALYFCASSVGPVNYGYTFGSGTRLTVV.

The chain uses TRBV11-2 and TRBJ2-3; TRBD2 aligns across 9 bases. The junction had 7 bases not matched to a gene; V was cut back by 1 base and J by 2 bases. The CDR3 consists of 17 residues. The germline V gene has CDR1 SGHAT and CDR2 FQNNGV. CDR3 in amino acids: CASSLGVSGGTTDTQYF. For the CDR3, the DNA is TGTGCCAGCAGCTTAGGAGTTAGCGGGGGCACCACAGATACGCAGTATTTT. The complete variable domain, with remaining parts taken from reference TRBV11-2 and TRBJ2-3, reads EAGVAQSPRYKIIEKRQSVAFWCNPISGHATLYWYQQILGQGPKLLIQFQNNGVVDDSQLPKDRFSAERLKGVDSTLKIQPAKLEDSAVYLCASSLGVSGGTTDTQYFGPGTRLTVL.

This chain joins TRBV5-1 and TRBJ1-4; unclear D gene. The ends were cut back, 2 bases at V and 0 bases at J, with 8 bases in the middle. This CDR3 is built from 15 residues. The germline V gene has CDR1 SGHRS and CDR2 YFSETQ. The CDR3 protein is CASSFTTSTNEKLFF. CDR3 bases: TGCGCCAGCAGCTTTACGACATCAACTAATGAAAAACTGTTTTTT.

The V and J genes are TRBV9 and TRBJ1-4; D is perhaps TRBD1 (5 bases). The germline V gene encodes CDR1 SGDLS and CDR2 YYNGEE. CDR3 length: 16 amino acids. V lost 3 bases and J 3 bases, leaving 15 bases between the germline ends. DNA of the CDR3: TGTGCCAGCAGCGATGGTAGTGGGGGGGCTAATGAAAAACTGTTTTTT. This codes for CASSDGSGGANEKLFF.

This chain uses TRBV5-4 with TRBJ2-7, with 14 bases fitting TRBD2. Germline CDR1 is SGHNT and CDR2 is YYREEE (reference sequence). There are 15 residues in the CDR3. V lost 3 bases and J lost 4; bases outside the gene matches: 3. The CDR3 reads CASSWGTSGGYEQYF. In DNA form, the CDR3 reads TGTGCCAGCAGCTGGGGGACTAGCGGGGGTTACGAGCAGTACTTC.

The V call is TRBV5-5, the J call TRBJ1-3; D possibly corresponds to TRBD1 (6 bases). The CDR3 consists of 18 residues. Germline V gene data show CDR1 as SGHKS and CDR2 as YYEKEE (reference sequence). The V end was cut by 2 bases, the J end by 4 bases, with 22 bases between. The CDR3 DNA sequence: TGTGCCAGCAGCTTAGTAGGGCTACAGGGTAGGGGAGGAAACACCATATATTTT. This encodes CASSLVGLQGRGGNTIYF.

The chain links TRBV10-1 to TRBJ2-2; tentative D call: TRBD2 (6 bases). The CDR3 covers 14 residues. Trimming stripped 9 bases from V and 0 bases from J, with 11 bases between. In germline, CDR1 is WNHNN, CDR2 SYGVQD (reference sequence). The chain's CDR3 is CASRRGANTGELFF. Here the CDR3 DNA reads TGCGCCAGTAGGAGGGGTGCGAACACCGGGGAGCTGTTTTTT.

The chain joins TRBV5-1 to TRBJ2-2, with 11 bases matching TRBD2. The V and J ends lost 4 bases and 2 bases, in that order; junction bases with no gene match: 10. CDR1 SGHRS and CDR2 YFSETQ come from the germline V gene. The CDR3 is made up of 18 amino acids. CDR3 nucleotides: TGCGCCAGCAGCCTCCAACCTAGCGGGGGGCTTAACACCGGGGAGCTGTTTTTT. Protein product: CASSLQPSGGLNTGELFF.

Only a few counts were recorded for this clone. The genes are TRBV28 and TRBJ1-2; 7 bases line up with TRBD1. The germline V gene has CDR1 MDHEN and CDR2 SYDVKM. The V gene end was trimmed by 2 bases and the J gene end by 4 bases; junction bases not matched to a gene: 7. The CDR3 covers 15 residues. CDR3 in amino acids: CASSLGQVSSYGYTF. The DNA for the CDR3 is TGTGCCAGCAGTTTAGGACAGGTCTCCAGCTATGGCTACACCTTC.

The chain has TRBV5-1 and TRBJ2-7; D remains ambiguous. Germline V gene lookup returns CDR1 SGHRS and CDR2 YFSETQ. V shed 0 bases and J shed 4 bases, with 8 bases lying between them. The CDR3 runs to 13 residues. The DNA for the CDR3 is TGCGCCAGCAGCTTGGGCGGCAATTACGAGCAGTACTTC. This translates into CASSLGGNYEQYF.

The chain joins TRBV5-6 to TRBJ1-1, with D possibly matching TRBD1 (6 bases). The germline V gene encodes CDR1 SGHDT and CDR2 YYEEEE. CDR3 size: 16 residues. The V gene lost 5 bases and the J gene lost 0 bases, with 17 bases spanning the gap. CDR3 DNA sequence: TGTGCCAGCAGGTTAGGGTTAGACAGGATGAACACTGAAGCTTTCTTT. This translates into CASRLGLDRMNTEAFF.

The J gene is TRBJ2-7, the V gene TRBV18, with 15 bases fitting TRBD2. Germline V lookup: CDR1 KGHSH, CDR2 LQKENI. The CDR3 extends over 18 amino acids. The V and J ends lost 1 base and 2 bases, in that order; junction bases with no gene match: 6. The CDR3 reads CASSPLGTSGGPPYEQYF. The DNA of the CDR3 is TGTGCCAGCTCACCACTCGGGACTAGCGGGGGGCCACCCTACGAGCAGTACTTC.

V usage is TRBV5-1 and J usage is TRBJ2-6; D is perhaps TRBD2 (6 bases). The V gene lost 0 bases and the J gene lost 4 bases, with 20 bases spanning the gap. CDR3 length equals 19 residues. Germline CDR1 and CDR2: SGHRS and YFSETQ. CDR3 residues: CASSLVGAGSSGGANVLTF. As DNA, the CDR3 is TGCGCCAGCAGCTTGGTAGGGGCGGGGTCGTCGGGGGGGGCCAACGTCCTGACTTTC.

This clone has a handful of counts. The V and J genes are TRBV4-2 and TRBJ2-7, with D possibly being TRBD2 (6 bases). Between the trimmed V and J ends, which lost 4 bases and 5 bases, there was a span of 15 bases. Germline V gene lookup returns CDR1 LGHNA and CDR2 YNFKEQ. The CDR3 runs to 14 residues. The CDR3 region is CASSLLGGEDEQYF. The CDR3 nucleotides are TGTGCCAGCAGCCTTCTGGGCGGGGAGGACGAGCAGTACTTC.

The J gene is TRBJ2-2, the V gene TRBV7-6, with TRBD1 matching over 7 bases. This CDR3 is built from 15 residues. V lost 4 bases, J lost 4 bases, and 6 bases stayed unmatched. CDR1 and CDR2 from the germline V gene are SGHVS and FNYEAQ. The CDR3 sequence: CASSSPGQSTGELFF. As DNA, the CDR3 is TGTGCCAGCAGCTCCCCGGGACAGTCCACCGGGGAGCTGTTTTTT.

J is TRBJ2-5 and V is TRBV18; 8 positions agree with TRBD2. Germline V gives CDR1 KGHSH, CDR2 LQKENI. The V and J ends lost 3 bases and 2 bases, in that order; junction bases with no gene match: 8. The length of the CDR3 is 16 residues. CDR3 nucleotide sequence: TGTGCCAGCTCACCTTCCTTGGCGGGGGGACAAGAGACCCAGTACTTC. It is translated as CASSPSLAGGQETQYF.